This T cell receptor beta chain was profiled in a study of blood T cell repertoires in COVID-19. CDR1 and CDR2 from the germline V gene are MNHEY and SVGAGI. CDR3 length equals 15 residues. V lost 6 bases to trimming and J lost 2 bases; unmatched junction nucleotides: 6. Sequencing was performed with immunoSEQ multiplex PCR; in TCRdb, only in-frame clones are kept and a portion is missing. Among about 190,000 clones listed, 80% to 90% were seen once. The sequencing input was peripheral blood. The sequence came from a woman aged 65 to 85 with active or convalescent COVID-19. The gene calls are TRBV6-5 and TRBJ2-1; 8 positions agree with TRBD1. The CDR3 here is CASRRDRTAYNEQFF. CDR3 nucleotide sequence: TGTGCCAGCAGACGGGACAGGACCGCCTACAATGAGCAGTTCTTC.